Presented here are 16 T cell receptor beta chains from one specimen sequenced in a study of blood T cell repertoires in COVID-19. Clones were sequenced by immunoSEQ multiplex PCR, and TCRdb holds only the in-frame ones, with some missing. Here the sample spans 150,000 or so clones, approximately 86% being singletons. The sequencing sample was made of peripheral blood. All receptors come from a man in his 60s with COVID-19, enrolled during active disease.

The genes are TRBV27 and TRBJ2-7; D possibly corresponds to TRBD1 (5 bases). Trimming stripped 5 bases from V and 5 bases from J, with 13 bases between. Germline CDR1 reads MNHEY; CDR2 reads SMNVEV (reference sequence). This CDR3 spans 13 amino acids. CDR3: CASSMNPGNEQYF. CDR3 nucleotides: TGTGCCAGCAGTATGAACCCAGGGAACGAGCAGTACTTC.

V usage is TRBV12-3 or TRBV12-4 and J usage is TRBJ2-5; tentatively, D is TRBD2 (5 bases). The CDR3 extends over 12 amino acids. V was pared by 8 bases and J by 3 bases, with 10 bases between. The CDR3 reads CASAAAKETQYF. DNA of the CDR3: TGTGCCAGCGCAGCGGCTAAAGAGACCCAGTACTTC.

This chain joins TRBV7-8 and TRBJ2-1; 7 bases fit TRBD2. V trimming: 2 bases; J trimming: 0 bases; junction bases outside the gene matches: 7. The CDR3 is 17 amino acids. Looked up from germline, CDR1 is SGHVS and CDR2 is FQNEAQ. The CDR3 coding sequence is TGTGCCAGCAGCTTATTGGCGGGAGTGAGCTCCTACAATGAGCAGTTCTTC. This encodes CASSLLAGVSSYNEQFF.

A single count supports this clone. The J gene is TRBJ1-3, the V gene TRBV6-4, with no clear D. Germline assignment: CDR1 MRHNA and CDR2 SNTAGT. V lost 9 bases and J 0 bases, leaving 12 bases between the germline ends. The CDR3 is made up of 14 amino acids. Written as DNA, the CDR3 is TGTGCCAGACGACGGAGTCCCTCTGGAAACACCATATATTTT. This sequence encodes CARRRSPSGNTIYF.

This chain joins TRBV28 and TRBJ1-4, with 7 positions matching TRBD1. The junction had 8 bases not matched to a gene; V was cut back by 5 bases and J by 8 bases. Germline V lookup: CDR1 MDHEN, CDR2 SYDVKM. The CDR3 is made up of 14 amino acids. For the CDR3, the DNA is TGTGCCAGCAGTGACAGGGCAGGCGGCGAAAAACTGTTTTTT. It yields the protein CASSDRAGGEKLFF.

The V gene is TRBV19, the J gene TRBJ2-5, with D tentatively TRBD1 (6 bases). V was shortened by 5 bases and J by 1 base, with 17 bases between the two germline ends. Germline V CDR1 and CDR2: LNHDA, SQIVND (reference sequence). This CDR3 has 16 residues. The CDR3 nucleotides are TGTGCCAGTAGTCCGAGACCCCTGACAGGCCAAGAGACCCAGTACTTC. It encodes CASSPRPLTGQETQYF.

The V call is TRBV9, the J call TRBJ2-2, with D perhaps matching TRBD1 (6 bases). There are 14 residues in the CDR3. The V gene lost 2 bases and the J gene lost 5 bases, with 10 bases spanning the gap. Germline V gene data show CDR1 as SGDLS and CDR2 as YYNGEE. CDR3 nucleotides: TGTGCCAGCAGCGTTGATCAGGGGACCGGGGAGCTGTTTTTT. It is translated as CASSVDQGTGELFF.

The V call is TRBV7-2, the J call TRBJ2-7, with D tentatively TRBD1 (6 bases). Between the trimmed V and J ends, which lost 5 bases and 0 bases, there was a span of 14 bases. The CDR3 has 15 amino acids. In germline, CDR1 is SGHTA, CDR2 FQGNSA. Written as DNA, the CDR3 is TGTGCCAGCAGCCCGACAGGTCCGCCCTCCTACGAGCAGTACTTC. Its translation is CASSPTGPPSYEQYF.

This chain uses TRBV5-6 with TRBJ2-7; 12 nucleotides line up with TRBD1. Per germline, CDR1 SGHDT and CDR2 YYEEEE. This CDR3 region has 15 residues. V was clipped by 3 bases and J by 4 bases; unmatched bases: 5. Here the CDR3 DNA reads TGTGCCAGCAGCTCACCGGGACAGGGGGCATACGAGCAGTACTTC. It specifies CASSSPGQGAYEQYF.

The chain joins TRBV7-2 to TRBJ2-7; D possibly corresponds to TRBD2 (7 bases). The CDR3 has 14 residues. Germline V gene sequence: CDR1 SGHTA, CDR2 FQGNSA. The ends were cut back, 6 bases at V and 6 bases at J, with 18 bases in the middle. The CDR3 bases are TGTGCCAGCAGAACTGGGGGGGACATACGCGAGCAGTACTTC. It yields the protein CASRTGGDIREQYF.

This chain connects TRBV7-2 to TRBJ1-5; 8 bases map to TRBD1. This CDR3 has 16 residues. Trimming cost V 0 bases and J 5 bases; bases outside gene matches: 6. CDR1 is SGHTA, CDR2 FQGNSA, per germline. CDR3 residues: CASSLALDRVDQPQHF. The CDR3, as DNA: TGTGCCAGCAGCTTAGCGCTGGACAGGGTAGATCAGCCCCAGCATTTT.

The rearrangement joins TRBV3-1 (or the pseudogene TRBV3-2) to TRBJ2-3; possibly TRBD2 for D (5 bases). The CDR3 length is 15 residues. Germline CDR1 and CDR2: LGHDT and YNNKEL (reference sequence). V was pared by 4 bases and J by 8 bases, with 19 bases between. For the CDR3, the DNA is TGTGCCAGCAGCCCCTACCCCGGGATTAGAGCTACGCAGTATTTT. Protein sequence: CASSPYPGIRATQYF.

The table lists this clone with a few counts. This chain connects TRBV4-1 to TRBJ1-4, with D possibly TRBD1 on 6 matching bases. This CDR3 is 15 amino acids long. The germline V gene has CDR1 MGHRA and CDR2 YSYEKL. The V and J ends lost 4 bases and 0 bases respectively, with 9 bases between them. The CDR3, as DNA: TGCGCCAGCAGCCTCCGACAGGCAACTAATGAAAAACTGTTTTTT. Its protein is CASSLRQATNEKLFF.

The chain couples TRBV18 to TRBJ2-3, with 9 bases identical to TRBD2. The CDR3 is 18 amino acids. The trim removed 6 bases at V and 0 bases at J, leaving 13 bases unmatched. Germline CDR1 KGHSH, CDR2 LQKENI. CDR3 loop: CASSKGRRGGPSTDTQYF. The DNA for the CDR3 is TGTGCCAGCTCGAAGGGGCGGCGGGGGGGCCCAAGCACAGATACGCAGTATTTT. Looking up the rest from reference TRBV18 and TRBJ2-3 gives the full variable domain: NAGVMQNPRHLVRRRGQEARLRCSPMKGHSHVYWYRQLPEEGLKFMVYLQKENIIDESGMPKERFSAEFPKEGPSILRIQQVVRGDSAAYFCASSKGRRGGPSTDTQYFGPGTRLTVL.

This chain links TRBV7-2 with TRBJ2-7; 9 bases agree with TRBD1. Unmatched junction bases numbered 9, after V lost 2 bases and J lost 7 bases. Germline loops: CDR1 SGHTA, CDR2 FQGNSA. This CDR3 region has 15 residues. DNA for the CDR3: TGTGCCAGCAGCTTAAGTACCGGGACAGGGAGGGAGCAGTACTTC. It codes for CASSLSTGTGREQYF.

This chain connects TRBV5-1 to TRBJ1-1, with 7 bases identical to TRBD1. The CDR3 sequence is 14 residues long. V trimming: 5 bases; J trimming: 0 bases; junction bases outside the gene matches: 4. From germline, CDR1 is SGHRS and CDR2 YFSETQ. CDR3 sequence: CASRDGTVNTEAFF. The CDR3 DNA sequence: TGCGCCAGCAGGGACGGGACAGTGAACACTGAAGCTTTCTTT.